This T cell receptor beta chain came from a study of blood T cells in healthy people across ages. Study details: Capture via template switching afforded approximately one barcoded beta molecule per two T cells.

Together with a sample-barcoded 5' primer, a J-beta primer mix was included in a second PCR lasting roughly 6 to 12 cycles. One entry per CDR3 protein results from TCRdb running MiXCR on the 5' RACE reads. The sample records some 640,000 distinct CDR3 sequences, approximately 30% being singletons. Each sample gave at least 7 million isolated PBMCs. At least ten counts were recorded for this clonotype. The V end was cut by 7 bases, the J end by 0 bases, with 4 bases between. This CDR3 has 13 amino acids. Germline CDR1 reads MNHNS; CDR2 reads SASEGT. Sample: blood. This TCR was sampled from a woman of 80 years or more in good health. The chain couples TRBV6-1 to TRBJ2-6; no reliable D call. The DNA of the CDR3 is TGTGCCAGCACTAACTCTGGGGCCAACGTCCTGACTTTC. Its translation is CASTNSGANVLTF.